Listed here are 5 T cell receptor beta chains from one sample, sequenced in a study of CD8+CD57+ T cells in acquired aplastic anemia. Genomic DNA provided the template from which TCR beta VDJ and CDR3 profiles were obtained. TCRdb itself ran the reads through MiXCR, one entry per CDR3 protein. The profile shows some 220,000 distinct CDR3 sequences, 34% of them singletons. Sequencing was done on a sample of sorted CD4+, CD8+, or CD8+CD57+ T cells (not recorded which) from PBMCs. Receptors originate from a human donor in good health, serving as a control.

This clonotype was counted only a few times. The V and J genes are TRBV7-9 and TRBJ2-1; D unresolved. The CDR3 has 13 amino acids. CDR1 and CDR2 from the germline V gene are SEHNR and FQNEAQ (reference sequence). V was clipped by 2 bases and J by 10 bases, with 12 bases between them. The CDR3 nucleotides are TGTGCCAGCAGCTTAAATATAGTAGGAGAGCAGTTCTTC. Its translation: CASSLNIVGEQFF.

V usage is TRBV25-1 and J usage is TRBJ2-7; D is undetermined. In germline, CDR1 is MGHDK, CDR2 SYGVNS. V lost 2 bases, J lost 3 bases, and 14 bases lay in between. The length of the CDR3 is 15 residues. CDR3 sequence reads: CASSEIRQDVYEQYF. CDR3 sequence (DNA): TGTGCCAGCAGTGAAATTAGGCAGGATGTCTACGAGCAGTACTTC.

This clonotype was counted only a few times. This chain connects TRBV4-2 to TRBJ2-7; 9 nucleotides agree with TRBD1. Trimming at V came to 3 bases and at J to 5 bases, leaving 5 bases not matched to a gene. The germline gives CDR1 LGHNA, CDR2 YNFKEQ. The CDR3 consists of 14 residues. CDR3 bases: TGTGCCAGCAGCCAGACAGGGGGTCTCCACGAGCAGTACTTC. This sequence encodes CASSQTGGLHEQYF.

This clonotype is a singleton in its sample. This clone may be a read error of a much larger clone one base away. The J gene is TRBJ1-2, the V gene TRBV12-3 or TRBV12-4; perhaps TRBD1 as D (6 bases). The germline V and J ends were trimmed by 7 bases and 2 bases, with 17 bases remaining between them. The CDR3 length is 15 residues. The CDR3 spells CASNRRRDINYGYTF. The DNA of the CDR3 is TGTGCCAGCAACCGTCGCCGGGACATAAACTATGGCTACACCTTC.

The chain joins TRBV11-2 to TRBJ2-3, with D perhaps matching TRBD1 (6 bases). V was pared by 7 bases and J by 3 bases, with 17 bases between. The CDR3 consists of 15 residues. Germline lookup yields CDR1 SGHAT and CDR2 FQNNGV. The CDR3 is CASNPNGQGTDTQYF. In DNA, the CDR3 is TGTGCCAGCAACCCTAATGGGCAGGGGACAGATACGCAGTATTTT.